Listed below are T cell receptor beta chains from one sample, sequenced in a study of T cell repertoires in aging, cancer and after chemotherapy. TCRdb re-analysed the multiplex PCR reads in MiXCR, keeping a single row per CDR3 protein. The sample gives about 6,200 distinct CDR3 sequences, 25% to 30% of which show up once; almost 4% is in the top ten. Sequencing was carried out using blood. The source is a human donor in good health. Both conserved end residues are part of each CDR3. The D gene is left open where the match is weak. Size is stated for part of the rows, as once, few or many counts, or as a class when the clone is expanded.

>few|TRBV20-1|TRBJ2-3|-
CSAGGLNTDTQYF
TGCAGTGCAGGCGGACTAAACACAGATACGCAGTATTTT
>medium-sized|TRBV6-5|TRBJ2-1|TRBD2
CASSYSGLAGNEQFF
TGTGCCAGCAGTTACTCGGGACTAGCAGGCAATGAGCAGTTCTTC
>few|TRBV4-3|TRBJ2-3|-
CASSYNTDTQYF
TGCGCCAGCAGCTACAACACAGATACGCAGTATTTT
>medium-sized|TRBV27|TRBJ2-3|TRBD2
CASSPSPGLAGIPSTDTQYF
TGTGCCAGCAGCCCCTCCCCGGGACTAGCGGGCATTCCTAGCACAGATACGCAGTATTTT
>-|TRBV5-5|TRBJ2-2|TRBD2
CASSWGLAGDPGELFF
TGCGCCAGCAGCTGGGGACTAGCGGGAGATCCGGGGGAGCTGTTTTTT
>once|TRBV29-1|TRBJ2-2|-
CSVELEVNTGELFF
TGCAGCGTTGAGCTGGAGGTGAATACCGGGGAGCTGTTTTTT
>-|TRBV18|TRBJ1-6|TRBD1
CASSPRDRVDNSPLHF
TGTGCCAGCTCACCTCGGGACAGGGTGGATAATTCACCCCTCCACTTT
>medium-sized|TRBV20-1|TRBJ2-3|-
CSARPVSSRTDTQYF
TGCAGTGCTAGACCCGTATCCTCCCGAACAGATACGCAGTATTTT
>-|TRBV19|TRBJ2-1|-
CASSRPTGPYNEQFF
TGTGCCAGTTCCCGCCCAACAGGACCGTACAATGAGCAGTTCTTC
>medium-sized|TRBV7-3|TRBJ2-3|TRBD2
CASSLGLASTDTQYF
TGTGCCAGCAGCTTAGGACTAGCCAGCACAGATACGCAGTATTTT
>medium-sized|TRBV5-1|TRBJ2-7|TRBD2
CASSNDLGTSGRGEQYF
TGCGCCAGCAGCAATGACCTCGGGACTAGCGGGAGGGGTGAGCAGTACTTC
>few|TRBV7-2|TRBJ2-5|-
CASSLGPQETQYF
TGTGCCAGCAGCTTAGGTCCCCAAGAGACCCAGTACTTC
>medium-sized|TRBV7-9|TRBJ2-3|-
CASSRGASGYTDTQYF
TGTGCCAGCAGCCGGGGGGCTAGCGGATACACAGATACGCAGTATTTT
>few|TRBV12-3/TRBV12-4|TRBJ2-5|-
CASSPLQGSRETQYF
TGTGCCAGCAGTCCCCTCCAGGGATCACGAGAGACCCAGTACTTC
>-|TRBV28|TRBJ1-1|TRBD1
CASNFFAGTGGDPTEAFF
TGTGCCAGCAATTTTTTTGCCGGGACAGGGGGCGATCCCACTGAAGCTTTCTTT
>-|TRBV10-3|TRBJ1-6|TRBD1
CAISESVEGQGSPLHF
TGTGCCATCAGTGAAAGTGTCGAGGGACAGGGATCACCCCTCCACTTT
>-|TRBV4-3|TRBJ1-5|TRBD1
CASSQGTGGHQPQHF
TGCGCCAGCAGCCAAGGGACAGGCGGGCATCAGCCCCAGCATTTT
>medium-sized|TRBV6-5|TRBJ2-7|TRBD1
CASAKDRAAHEQYF
TGTGCCAGCGCCAAGGACAGGGCAGCCCACGAGCAGTACTTC
>medium-sized|TRBV19|TRBJ1-2|-
CASSMRPGENYGYTF
TGTGCCAGTAGTATGCGGCCAGGGGAAAACTATGGCTACACCTTC
>few|TRBV4-3|TRBJ2-1|TRBD2
CASTPGLADYNEQFF
TGCGCCAGCACCCCGGGACTAGCGGACTACAATGAGCAGTTCTTC
>few|TRBV21-1|TRBJ2-3|-
CASSHKGCGKVRGTQYF
TGTGCCAGCAGCCACAAAGGATGCGGAAAAGTCCGCGGTACGCAGTATTTT
>-|TRBV5-1|TRBJ1-5|-
CASSLEGNKPQHF
TGCGCCAGCAGCTTGGAGGGGAATAAGCCCCAGCATTTT
>medium-sized|TRBV19|TRBJ2-5|-
CASSIGQDWETQYF
TGTGCCAGTAGTATAGGGCAGGATTGGGAGACCCAGTACTTC
>-|TRBV24-1|TRBJ2-3|TRBD2
CATSDPGLAGGYGNTDTQYF
TGTGCCACCAGTGACCCGGGACTAGCGGGAGGATATGGCAACACAGATACGCAGTATTTT
>once|TRBV12-3/TRBV12-4|TRBJ2-1|-
CASSLGDEQFF
TGTGCCAGCAGTTTAGGGGATGAGCAGTTCTTC
>few|TRBV6-2/TRBV6-3|TRBJ1-5|TRBD1
CASSRYLGQGASGNQPQHF
TGTGCCAGCAGTCGCTACCTGGGACAGGGGGCTAGTGGCAATCAGCCCCAGCATTTT
>few|TRBV12-3/TRBV12-4|TRBJ2-3|-
CASSPPAGPSTDTQYF
TGTGCCAGCAGTCCCCCCGCGGGCCCTAGCACAGATACGCAGTATTTT
>medium-sized|TRBV6-1|TRBJ2-1|TRBD1
CASSRTGGGYNEQFF
TGTGCCAGTTCAAGGACAGGGGGAGGTTACAATGAGCAGTTCTTC
>medium-sized|TRBV6-5|TRBJ2-2|-
CASSYSTGSGGGELFF
TGTGCCAGCAGTTACTCGACAGGATCCGGGGGCGGGGAGCTGTTTTTT
>-|TRBV7-2|TRBJ2-5|TRBD2
CASSLGMTISTSGLETQYF
TGTGCCAGCAGCTTAGGAATGACCATTTCGACTAGCGGGTTGGAGACCCAGTACTTC
>-|TRBV9|TRBJ2-1|-
CASSVSDSYNEQFF
TGTGCCAGCAGCGTATCCGACAGCTACAATGAGCAGTTCTTC
>medium-sized|TRBV10-3|TRBJ2-2|TRBD2
CAIRRTGGNTGELFF
TGTGCCATCAGAAGGACGGGGGGGAACACCGGGGAGCTGTTTTTT
>-|TRBV20-1|TRBJ2-3|-
CSAITPGPGTQYF
TGCAGTGCTATCACTCCCGGGCCGGGTACGCAGTATTTT
>medium-sized|TRBV5-6|TRBJ1-1|TRBD1
CASSSQWGTAPRDTEAFF
TGTGCCAGCAGCTCACAATGGGGGACAGCCCCGCGGGACACTGAAGCTTTCTTT
>-|TRBV4-1|TRBJ2-3|TRBD2
CASSQEKREGQYTQYF
TGCGCCAGCAGCCAAGAAAAGCGGGAGGGCCAGTATACGCAGTATTTT
>medium-sized|TRBV20-1|TRBJ1-1|TRBD1
CSAQTGDGLTEAFF
TGCAGTGCCCAAACAGGGGATGGCCTCACTGAAGCTTTCTTT
>-|TRBV4-3|TRBJ2-2|-
CASSLQVNTGELFF
TGCGCCAGCAGCCTCCAGGTTAACACCGGGGAGCTGTTTTTT
>medium-sized|TRBV7-6|TRBJ2-2|-
CASSLDAAQYNTGELFF
TGTGCCAGCAGCTTAGACGCGGCGCAGTACAACACCGGGGAGCTGTTTTTT
>few|TRBV6-7|TRBJ2-3|-
CASSKEPLGTDTQYF
TGTGCCAGCAGTAAGGAACCCCTAGGCACAGATACGCAGTATTTT
>-|TRBV9|TRBJ2-1|-
CASSAGTVLTSEQFF
TGTGCCAGCAGCGCGGGGACTGTACTTACAAGTGAGCAGTTCTTC
>medium-sized|TRBV19|TRBJ1-2|TRBD1
CASSSGSGTGSYGYTF
TGTGCCAGTAGCTCGGGATCCGGGACAGGGTCCTATGGCTACACCTTC
>-|TRBV15|TRBJ2-3|TRBD2
CATSRAAGAADTQYF
TGTGCCACCAGCAGAGCGGCGGGAGCGGCAGATACGCAGTATTTT
>-|TRBV28|TRBJ2-1|-
CASSPPARSPGYNEQFF
TGTGCCAGCAGTCCCCCAGCCCGCAGTCCGGGTTACAATGAGCAGTTCTTC
>medium-sized|TRBV18|TRBJ1-6|TRBD1
CASSPPEAGTGLNSPLHF
TGTGCCAGCTCACCACCGGAGGCGGGGACAGGGCTTAATTCACCCCTCCACTTT
>medium-sized|TRBV6-1|TRBJ2-7|TRBD1
CASRQDRGTYEQYF
TGTGCCAGCAGGCAGGACAGGGGCACCTACGAGCAGTACTTC
>-|TRBV5-1|TRBJ2-7|TRBD2
CASSWTAGLAGEQYF
TGCGCCAGCAGCTGGACTGCGGGACTAGCGGGCGAGCAGTACTTC
>medium-sized|TRBV6-2/TRBV6-3|TRBJ1-6|-
CASSSPGSPLHF
TGTGCCAGCAGTTCCCCGGGATCACCCCTCCACTTT
>medium-sized|TRBV7-3|TRBJ2-3|-
CASSLGVRPSDTQYF
TGTGCCAGCAGCTTAGGGGTCAGGCCCTCAGATACGCAGTATTTT
>medium-sized|TRBV11-2|TRBJ2-7|TRBD2
CASSPRTSGSMKVRNEQYF
TGTGCCAGCAGCCCTCGGACTAGCGGGAGTATGAAAGTGAGGAACGAGCAGTACTTC